This T cell receptor beta chain comes out of a study of cytomegalovirus exposure and HLA in healthy donors. Overall study context: The approximately 120 validation repertoires were reported in a later analysis to have been generated on the same platform as the roughly 700 first-cohort repertoires. Broader study findings: Specific recognition of CMV antigens was confirmed in vitro for three chains (all CMV-associated). Cytomegalovirus association was assigned to 150 to 200 TCR beta chains. Rarity marked most TCR sequences, yet some public TCRs occurred in many donors.

The data were produced by immunoSEQ multiplex PCR, yet TCRdb's version contains in-frame clones alone and is incomplete. The table lists a few hundred thousand clones, 75% to 90% of them singletons. A note on this clone: Its antigen is currently unknown.

The sequenced sample was PBMCs. The source of this sequence is a woman between 18 and 29 years old in good health and CMV-seronegative.

CDR3 DNA sequence: TGTGCCAGCGGACCCGGGATCTCGACCGGGGAGCTGTTTTTT. Protein product: CASGPGISTGELFF. The V and J genes are TRBV7-3 and TRBJ2-2; tentative D call: TRBD2 (5 bases). CDR1 is SGHTA, CDR2 FQGTGA, per germline. V lost 8 bases and J lost 5, with 15 bases in between. The CDR3 is made up of 14 amino acids.